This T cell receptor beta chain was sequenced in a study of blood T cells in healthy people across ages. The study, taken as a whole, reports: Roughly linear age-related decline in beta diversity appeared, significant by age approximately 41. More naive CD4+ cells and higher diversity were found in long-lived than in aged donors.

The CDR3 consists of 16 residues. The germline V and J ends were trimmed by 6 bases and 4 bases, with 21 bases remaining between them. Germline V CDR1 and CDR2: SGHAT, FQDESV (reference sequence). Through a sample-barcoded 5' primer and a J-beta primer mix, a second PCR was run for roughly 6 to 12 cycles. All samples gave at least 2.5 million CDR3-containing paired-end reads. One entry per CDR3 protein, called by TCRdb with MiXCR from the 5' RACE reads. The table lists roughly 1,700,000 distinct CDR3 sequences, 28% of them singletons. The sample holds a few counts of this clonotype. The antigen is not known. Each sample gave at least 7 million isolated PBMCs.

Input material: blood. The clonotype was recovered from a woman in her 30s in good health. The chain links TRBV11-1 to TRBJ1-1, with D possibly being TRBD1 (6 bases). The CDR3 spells CASRGKQGLVGTEAFF. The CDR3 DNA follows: TGTGCCAGCAGGGGGAAACAGGGCTTGGTCGGCACTGAAGCTTTCTTT.